The 30 T cell receptor beta chains below were found in one sample sequenced in a study of shared clonotypes between healthy human individuals (dated by TCRdb to 2018 to 2020). Library preparation was by the immunoSEQ multiplex PCR assay. Here the immuneACCESS table is served through TCRdb, limited to in-frame sequences with V and J called. Missing clones are a known gap in these copies; in checked studies unresolved V genes cover under half, and the rest lacks a known reason. The sample table holds some 1,100,000 clones, of which around 78% were seen once. The top ten clonotypes cover approximately 0.5% of the sample. Sequenced: memory CD4+ T cells from PBMCs. Taken with the paper, the label for cell subset or site translates to: CD45RA-negative fraction. The source of these receptors is a man in his late teens or twenties in good health. Some clones in this sample may be carry-over from other donors' samples.

The rearrangement uses TRBV10-3 and TRBJ2-5; D call uncertain. The CDR3 has 13 amino acids. Trimming removed 5 bases at V and 7 bases at J, with 14 bases between. Germline V gene sequence: CDR1 ENHRY, CDR2 SYGVKD. This CDR3 reads CAISPDGRSTQYF. CDR3 bases: TGTGCCATCAGTCCTGACGGACGATCGACCCAGTACTTC.

J is TRBJ2-3 and V is TRBV7-2; TRBD2 matches 7 bases. The V and J ends lost 3 bases and 6 bases, in that order; junction bases with no gene match: 6. This CDR3 region has 14 residues. Germline-derived CDR1 and CDR2 are SGHTA and FQGNSA. CDR3: CASSLEGGRDTQYF. In nucleotides, the CDR3 is TGTGCCAGCAGCTTGGAGGGAGGGAGGGATACGCAGTATTTT.

This chain joins TRBV19 and TRBJ2-2; 7 bases are a match to TRBD1. This CDR3 is built from 14 residues. V was pared by 6 bases and J by 3 bases, with 4 bases of the junction left unmatched. CDR1 is LNHDA and CDR2 is SQIVND in the germline V gene (reference sequence). CDR3 DNA: TGTGCCAGTAGGACAGGGTGGTACACCGGGGAGCTGTTTTTT. This encodes CASRTGWYTGELFF.

V gene TRBV11-2 combines with J gene TRBJ2-3; 11 bases map to TRBD1. Germline assignment: CDR1 SGHAT and CDR2 FQNNGV. V lost 1 base to trimming and J lost 4 bases; unmatched junction nucleotides: 4. The CDR3 contains 16 residues. The CDR3, as DNA: TGTGCCAGCAGCTTAGCCCGGGGACAGGGGGCAGATACGCAGTATTTT. Translating gives CASSLARGQGADTQYF.

V gene TRBV18 combines with J gene TRBJ2-1; TRBD2 agrees at 13 bases. The trim removed 4 bases at V and 4 bases at J, leaving 1 base unmatched. Looked up from germline, CDR1 is KGHSH and CDR2 is LQKENI. The CDR3 contains 15 residues. DNA of the CDR3: TGTGCCAGCTCACAGGGACTAGCGGGATACAATGAGCAGTTCTTC. Protein product: CASSQGLAGYNEQFF.

The chain is built from TRBV29-1 and TRBJ2-5; TRBD1 might be the D (6 bases). The V gene lost 8 bases and the J gene lost 3 bases, with 13 bases spanning the gap. CDR1 and CDR2 (germline): SQVTM, ANQGSEA. The CDR3 is 12 amino acids. This CDR3 is CSTKRQEETQYF. The CDR3 DNA is TGCAGCACGAAAAGACAGGAAGAGACCCAGTACTTC.

The chain uses TRBV5-1 and TRBJ2-3; TRBD1 is a possible D gene (6 bases). Germline lookup yields CDR1 SGHRS and CDR2 YFSETQ. V was clipped by 5 bases and J by 1 base, with 8 bases between them. This CDR3 has 13 residues. The CDR3 spells CASSNRGTDTQYF. CDR3 nucleotide sequence: TGCGCCAGCAGTAACAGGGGCACAGATACGCAGTATTTT.

The rearrangement uses TRBV30 and TRBJ1-2; D unclear. Germline values: CDR1 GTSNPN, CDR2 SVGIG (reference sequence). The CDR3 contains 11 residues. V lost 0 bases to trimming and J lost 8 bases, with 7 bases between them. The CDR3 region has the DNA TGTGCCTGGAGTGTGGAGGGAGGCTACACCTTC. Residues: CAWSVEGGYTF.

This CDR3 is CAISSREETEAFF. The DNA of the CDR3 is TGTGCCATCAGTTCCCGGGAAGAAACTGAAGCTTTCTTT. The chain is built from TRBV10-3 and TRBJ1-1; D is ambiguous. The length of the CDR3 is 13 residues. V was trimmed by 5 bases and J by 5 bases, leaving 12 bases between them. The germline gives CDR1 ENHRY, CDR2 SYGVKD.

Notes on this clone: A much larger clone is a single base away; this may be a read error. The sample holds other DNA sequences that translate to the same CDR3. The chain links TRBV4-1 to TRBJ1-1; D unclear. Trimming took off 1 base at V and 1 base at J, with 4 bases between the two ends. Germline V lookup: CDR1 MGHRA, CDR2 YSYEKL. The CDR3 has 13 amino acids. CDR3 sequence (DNA): TGCGCCAGCAGCCAAGGGCCGAACACTGAAGCTTTCTTT. This sequence encodes CASSQGPNTEAFF.

The chain links TRBV28 to TRBJ1-2, with D possibly TRBD1 on 6 matching bases. The length of the CDR3 is 15 residues. V lost 5 bases to trimming and J lost 7 bases, with 20 bases between them. CDR1 and CDR2 (germline): MDHEN, SYDVKM. Here the CDR3 reads CASSPTGQLGFGYTF. The CDR3 DNA reads TGTGCCAGCAGTCCCACCGGACAGTTAGGGTTTGGCTACACCTTC.

This sequence joins TRBV28 and TRBJ1-1, with no clear D. Germline CDR1 MDHEN, CDR2 SYDVKM. Trimming removed 6 bases at V and 6 bases at J, with 20 bases between. CDR3 length equals 15 residues. The CDR3 region has the DNA TGTGCCAGCAGAGACCCCTGGGGAGGGCGGCCTGAAGCTTTCTTT. Translated, it gives CASRDPWGGRPEAFF. The full variable domain, its missing parts supplied by reference TRBV28 and TRBJ1-1, is DVKVTQSSRYLVKRTGEKVFLECVQDMDHENMFWYRQDPGLGLRLIYFSYDVKMKEKGDIPEGYSVSREKKERFSLILESASTNQTSMYLCASRDPWGGRPEAFFGQGTRLTVV.

The genes are TRBV5-4 and TRBJ2-5; TRBD2 matches at 12 bases. Losses at the gene ends were 4 bases for V and 4 bases for J; bases not matched to a gene: 5. CDR1 and CDR2 (germline): SGHNT, YYREEE (reference sequence). The CDR3 consists of 15 residues. CDR3: CASSLAGGGGETQYF. The DNA for the CDR3 is TGTGCCAGCAGCCTAGCGGGAGGGGGAGGAGAGACCCAGTACTTC.

V gene TRBV28 combines with J gene TRBJ2-6; TRBD1 is a possible D gene (6 bases). Germline V gives CDR1 MDHEN, CDR2 SYDVKM. V gave up 6 bases and J gave up 0 bases, with 12 bases separating them. The CDR3 loop spans 16 amino acids. The CDR3 sequence is CASRFTGFSGANVLTF. Here the CDR3 DNA reads TGTGCCAGCAGATTTACAGGGTTCTCTGGGGCCAACGTCCTGACTTTC.

The chain joins TRBV2 to TRBJ2-5; TRBD1 aligns across 10 bases. CDR3 length equals 13 residues. Germline V CDR1 and CDR2: SNHLY, FYNNEI. Unmatched junction bases numbered 8, after V lost 11 bases and J lost 5 bases. CDR3 DNA sequence: TGTGCCGGGTCGGGACAGGGGTCGGAGACCCAGTACTTC. Translated: CAGSGQGSETQYF. The full variable domain, rest sourced from reference TRBV2 and TRBJ2-5, is EPEVTQTPSHQVTQMGQEVILRCVPISNHLYFYWYRQILGQKVEFLVSFYNNEISEKSEIFDDQFSVERPDGSNFTLKIRSTKLEDSAMYFCAGSGQGSETQYFGPGTRLLVL.

V is TRBV7-3 and J is TRBJ2-1; TRBD2 aligns across 10 bases. The germline V gene encodes CDR1 SGHTA and CDR2 FQGTGA. Trimming removed 5 bases from V and 8 bases from J; junction bases left unmatched: 9. The CDR3 loop spans 15 amino acids. CDR3 protein: CASSPGTSVRDEQFF. Here the CDR3 DNA reads TGTGCCAGCAGCCCCGGGACTAGCGTTAGGGATGAGCAGTTCTTC. Based on the CDR3 plus reference TRBV7-3 and TRBJ2-1, the full variable domain is GAGVSQTPSNKVTEKGKYVELRCDPISGHTALYWYRQSLGQGPEFLIYFQGTGAADDSGLPNDRFFAVRPEGSVSTLKIQRTERGDSAVYLCASSPGTSVRDEQFFGPGTRLTVL.

In this sample, this clone turned up a few times. The chain recombines TRBV14 with TRBJ1-5; no clear D gene. V dropped 1 base and J dropped 5 bases, with 18 bases sitting between them. The germline gives CDR1 SGHDN, CDR2 FVKESK. CDR3 length equals 17 residues. Here the CDR3 reads CASSQAQGGPIYQPQHF. CDR3 coding DNA: TGTGCCAGCAGCCAAGCCCAAGGCGGGCCGATCTATCAGCCCCAGCATTTT. Together with reference TRBV14 and TRBJ1-5, the CDR3 gives the full variable domain: EAGVTQFPSHSVIEKGQTVTLRCDPISGHDNLYWYRRVMGKEIKFLLHFVKESKQDESGMPNNRFLAERTGGTYSTLKVQPAELEDSGVYFCASSQAQGGPIYQPQHFGDGTRLSIL.

As concerns this clone: This same CDR3 is encoded by further DNA sequences in the sample. The chain has TRBV6-5 and TRBJ1-1; D call uncertain. V shed 5 bases and J shed 5 bases, with 9 bases lying between them. CDR3 length: 12 residues. Germline CDR1 and CDR2: MNHEY and SVGAGI. The CDR3 loop reads CASSRPRTEAFF. Here the CDR3 DNA reads TGTGCCAGCAGTAGACCGAGGACTGAAGCTTTCTTT.

The chain links TRBV6-7 to TRBJ1-4; D unresolved. TRBV6-7 is sorted into the ORF group, with uncertain function. The V gene lost 5 bases and the J gene lost 4 bases, with 2 bases spanning the gap. This CDR3 contains 11 residues. The CDR3 region is CASSRNEKLFF. The CDR3 DNA reads as TGTGCCAGCAGTCGTAATGAAAAACTGTTTTTT.

The rearrangement uses TRBV7-3 and TRBJ2-1, with 11 positions matching TRBD1. The J segment lost 4 bases and the V segment lost 5 bases, leaving 7 bases of the junction unmatched. Per germline, CDR1 SGHTA and CDR2 FQGTGA. The CDR3 loop spans 16 amino acids. This chain's CDR3 is CASSTSGQGAYNEQFF. CDR3 nucleotide sequence: TGTGCCAGCAGCACCTCCGGACAGGGGGCTTACAATGAGCAGTTCTTC.

The chain joins TRBV16 to TRBJ1-5; D remains ambiguous. The CDR3 extends over 15 amino acids. The germline V and J ends were trimmed by 0 bases and 6 bases, with 12 bases remaining between them. Germline values: CDR1 KGHSY, CDR2 FQNENV. CDR3 nucleotides: TGTGCCAGCAGCCAATCGAACCCTAGCGGTCAGCCCCAGCATTTT. Its protein is CASSQSNPSGQPQHF. The whole variable domain, filled in from reference TRBV16 and TRBJ1-5, reads GEEVAQTPKHLVRGEGQKAKLYCAPIKGHSYVFWYQQVLKNEFKFLISFQNENVFDETGMPKERFSAKCLPNSPCSLEIQATKLEDSAVYFCASSQSNPSGQPQHFGDGTRLSIL.

CDR3 DNA: TGTGCCAGCAGTTTGCGGAAGATCGAGCAGTACTTC. It specifies CASSLRKIEQYF. V usage is TRBV28 and J usage is TRBJ2-7; D remains ambiguous. Germline V lookup: CDR1 MDHEN, CDR2 SYDVKM. CDR3 length: 12 amino acids. V gave up 3 bases and J gave up 6 bases, with 9 bases separating them.

This chain uses TRBV4-1 with TRBJ1-3; no firm D call. The CDR3 is made up of 18 amino acids. V lost 0 bases and J lost 3, with 18 bases in between. Per germline, CDR1 MGHRA and CDR2 YSYEKL. CDR3 DNA sequence: TGCGCCAGCAGCCAAGATCAGCCAGGTGCACGGCATGGAAACACCATATATTTT. Amino acid sequence: CASSQDQPGARHGNTIYF.

This rearrangement joins TRBV30 to TRBJ1-3; TRBD1 is a possible D gene (5 bases). The germline V gene has CDR1 GTSNPN and CDR2 SVGIG (reference sequence). The CDR3 covers 13 residues. Trimming removed 2 bases at V and 7 bases at J, with 12 bases between. The CDR3 here is CAWSPQGLNTIYF. CDR3 bases: TGTGCCTGGAGTCCCCAGGGACTCAACACCATATATTTT.

The chain couples TRBV25-1 to TRBJ2-1; D may be TRBD2 (5 bases). Looked up from germline, CDR1 is MGHDK and CDR2 is SYGVNS. With 3 bases removed from V and 8 bases from J, the gap between germline ends came to 26 bases. The CDR3 has 18 residues. The CDR3 DNA follows: TGTGCCAGCAGTGACCCCCGGGGAACAGAGGGTCCCCACTATGAGCAGTTCTTC. It specifies CASSDPRGTEGPHYEQFF.

This clone is a singleton in its sample. This chain's CDR3 is CASSSPLGLAEYNEQFF. The CDR3 region has the DNA TGTGCCAGCAGCTCACCCTTAGGACTAGCGGAATACAATGAGCAGTTCTTC. V is TRBV5-4 and J is TRBJ2-1, with 10 bases aligning to TRBD2. In germline, CDR1 is SGHNT, CDR2 YYREEE (reference sequence). J gave up 4 bases and V 3 bases, and 10 bases lay outside the gene matches. This CDR3 contains 17 residues.

The chain uses TRBV27 and TRBJ1-6; 8 positions agree with TRBD1. Germline lookup yields CDR1 MNHEY and CDR2 SMNVEV (reference sequence). The CDR3 has 15 residues. Losses at the gene ends were 3 bases for V and 10 bases for J; bases not matched to a gene: 8. The CDR3 here is CASSFGQGWGSPLHF. DNA for the CDR3: TGTGCCAGCAGTTTCGGACAGGGTTGGGGGTCACCCCTCCACTTT.

J is TRBJ1-1 and V is TRBV27; D not resolved. There are 14 residues in the CDR3. CDR1 is MNHEY and CDR2 is SMNVEV in the germline V gene (reference sequence). V lost 11 bases and J 1 base, leaving 17 bases between the germline ends. DNA for the CDR3: TGTGCCGTAGGCTCCCAAGGCAGGAACACTGAAGCTTTCTTT. Its protein product is CAVGSQGRNTEAFF.

The rearrangement links TRBV20-1 to TRBJ1-2, with TRBD1 as a possible D gene (6 bases). This CDR3 contains 11 residues. CDR1 DFQATT and CDR2 SNEGSKA come from the germline V gene (reference sequence). V was cut by 4 bases and J by 8 bases, with 11 bases left in between. The CDR3 reads CSATHRAGYTF. Here the CDR3 DNA reads TGCAGTGCTACCCACAGGGCCGGCTACACCTTC.

The J gene is TRBJ2-2, the V gene TRBV9, with 7 bases fitting TRBD1. J was trimmed by 6 bases and V by 0 bases; bases with no gene match: 2. CDR3 length equals 14 residues. The germline V gene has CDR1 SGDLS and CDR2 YYNGEE. The DNA for the CDR3 is TGTGCCAGCAGCGTAGCGGGGACAGCCGGGGAGCTGTTTTTT. Encoded protein: CASSVAGTAGELFF. Together with reference TRBV9 and TRBJ2-2, the CDR3 gives the full variable domain: DSGVTQTPKHLITATGQRVTLRCSPRSGDLSVYWYQQSLDQGLQFLIQYYNGEERAKGNILERFSAQQFPDLHSELNLSSLELGDSALYFCASSVAGTAGELFFGEGSRLTVL.